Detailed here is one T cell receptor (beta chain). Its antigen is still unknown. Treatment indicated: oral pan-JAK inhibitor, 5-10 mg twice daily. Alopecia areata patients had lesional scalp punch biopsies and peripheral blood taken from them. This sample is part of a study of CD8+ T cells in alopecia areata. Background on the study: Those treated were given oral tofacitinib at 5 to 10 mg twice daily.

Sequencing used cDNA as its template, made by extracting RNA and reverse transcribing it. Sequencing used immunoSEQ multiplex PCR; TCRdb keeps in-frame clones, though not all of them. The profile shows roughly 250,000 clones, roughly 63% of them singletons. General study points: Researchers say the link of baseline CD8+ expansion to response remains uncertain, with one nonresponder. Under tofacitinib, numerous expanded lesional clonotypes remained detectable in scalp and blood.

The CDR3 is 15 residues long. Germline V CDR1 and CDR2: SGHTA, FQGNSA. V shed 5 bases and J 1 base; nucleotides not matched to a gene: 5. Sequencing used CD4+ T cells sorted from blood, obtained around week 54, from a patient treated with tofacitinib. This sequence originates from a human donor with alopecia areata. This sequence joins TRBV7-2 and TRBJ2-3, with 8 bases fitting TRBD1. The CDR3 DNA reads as TGTGCCAGCAGCCCGCAGGGGGCGCGCACAGATACGCAGTATTTT. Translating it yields CASSPQGARTDTQYF.